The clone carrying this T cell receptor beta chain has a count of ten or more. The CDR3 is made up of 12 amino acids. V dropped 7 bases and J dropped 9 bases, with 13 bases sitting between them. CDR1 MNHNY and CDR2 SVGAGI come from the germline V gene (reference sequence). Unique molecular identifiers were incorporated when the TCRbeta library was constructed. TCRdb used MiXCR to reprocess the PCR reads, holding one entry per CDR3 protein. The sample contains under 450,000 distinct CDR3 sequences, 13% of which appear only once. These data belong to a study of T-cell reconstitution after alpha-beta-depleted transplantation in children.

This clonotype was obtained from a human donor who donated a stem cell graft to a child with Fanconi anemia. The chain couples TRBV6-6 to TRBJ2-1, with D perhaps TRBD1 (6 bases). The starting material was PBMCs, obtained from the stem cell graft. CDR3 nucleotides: TGTGCCAGCAAACAGGGTGTAACTGAGCAGTTCTTC. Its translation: CASKQGVTEQFF.